This TCR beta chain comes out of a study of technical replicates of blood from four donors. Libraries were prepared by immunoSEQ multiplex PCR; TCRdb keeps only in-frame clonotypes and omits some of them. The sample yields 50,000 or so clones, about 94% seen once. The ends were cut back, 3 bases at V and 6 bases at J, with 9 bases in the middle. The CDR3 has 13 residues. Germline loops: CDR1 SNHLY, CDR2 FYNNEI. Sequencing was carried out using PBMCs. The receptor was isolated from a human donor in good health. Some clones in this sample may be carry-over from other donors' samples. The chain combines TRBV2 with TRBJ1-5, with D maybe TRBD1 (5 bases). Written as DNA, the CDR3 is TGTGCCAGCAGTGAGGGGGGGGGTCAGCCCCAGCATTTT. Residues: CASSEGGGQPQHF. Full variable domain (rest looked up from reference TRBV2 and TRBJ1-5): EPEVTQTPSHQVTQMGQEVILRCVPISNHLYFYWYRQILGQKVEFLVSFYNNEISEKSEIFDDQFSVERPDGSNFTLKIRSTKLEDSAMYFCASSEGGGQPQHFGDGTRLSIL.